Following are 27 T cell receptor beta chains from one sample sequenced in a study of monozygotic twins with inflammatory bowel disease. After re-calling the 5' RACE reads, TCRdb lists one entry per CDR3 protein, DNA absent. The specimen's table records roughly 200,000 distinct CDR3 sequences. The specimen was blood. Every receptor here comes from a human donor with ulcerative colitis or Crohn's disease, or a healthy co-twin of an affected twin (not recorded which).

The rearrangement uses TRBV6-5 and TRBJ1-6. The CDR3 spans 16 residues. CDR1 is MNHEY and CDR2 is SVGAGI in the germline V gene. CDR3 loop: CASSPVEGSYNSPLHF.

The chain carries TRBV7-6 and TRBJ2-2; the D call of TRBD1 rests on TCRdb alone, since no DNA is present to check it. The CDR3 contains 15 residues. Germline CDR1 is SGHVS and CDR2 is FNYEAQ. CDR3 residues: CASTEGQGGTGELFF.

The chain uses TRBV3-1 and TRBJ2-7; the D call from TCRdb, TRBD1, cannot be confirmed without DNA. This CDR3 has 14 amino acids. Germline CDR1 reads LGHDT; CDR2 reads YNNKEL (reference sequence). The CDR3 spells CASSQRQFPYEQYF.

The chain has TRBV7-9 and TRBJ2-4; the D call from TCRdb, TRBD1, cannot be confirmed without DNA. The CDR3 spans 16 residues. The germline V gene has CDR1 SEHNR and CDR2 FQNEAQ (reference sequence). The CDR3 reads CASSPSEGTYENIQYF. The full variable domain, with the rest looked up from reference TRBV7-9 and TRBJ2-4, is DTGVSQNPRHKITKRGQNVTFRCDPISEHNRLYWYRQTLGQGPEFLTYFQNEAQLEKSRLLSDRFSAERPKGSFSTLEIQRTEQGDSAMYLCASSPSEGTYENIQYFGAGTRLSVL.

The J gene is TRBJ1-1, the V gene TRBV18; TCRdb lists TRBD1, though no DNA is available to test this call. The length of the CDR3 is 15 residues. CDR1 and CDR2 (germline): KGHSH, LQKENI. The chain's CDR3 is CASSPPRTLGTEAFF.

V and J are TRBV7-9 and TRBJ1-2; TCRdb lists TRBD1, though no DNA is available to test this call. Germline CDR1 is SEHNR and CDR2 is FQNEAQ (reference sequence). The CDR3 covers 14 residues. The CDR3 sequence: CASSQSAGDYGYTF.

The chain uses TRBV27 and TRBJ2-7; with no DNA, the TCRdb D assignment of TRBD1 cannot be verified. The germline CDR1 and CDR2 sequences are MNHEY and SMNVEV (reference sequence). CDR3 size: 13 residues. Here the CDR3 reads CASRSGYYSEQYF.

The chain joins TRBV7-2 to TRBJ1-6; the TCRdb call, TRBD1, lacks DNA for checking. The CDR3 is 17 amino acids. Germline CDR1 SGHTA, CDR2 FQGNSA. CDR3 in amino acids: CASSGPLSGQGNSPLHF. Combining the CDR3 with reference TRBV7-2 and TRBJ1-6 gives the whole variable domain GAGVSQSPSNKVTEKGKDVELRCDPISGHTALYWYRQSLGQGLEFLIYFQGNSAPDKSGLPSDRFSAERTGGSVSTLTIQRTQQEDSAVYLCASSGPLSGQGNSPLHFGNGTRLTVT.

The chain links TRBV12-3 or TRBV12-4 to TRBJ1-1; TCRdb calls TRBD1, which cannot be checked without DNA. This CDR3 has 14 amino acids. CDR3: CASSRMTGNTEAFF.

V and J are TRBV25-1 and TRBJ1-6. This CDR3 region has 11 residues. Germline CDR1 is MGHDK and CDR2 is SYGVNS. CDR3 amino acids: CASSGNSPLHF. The complete variable domain, with remaining parts taken from reference TRBV25-1 and TRBJ1-6, reads EADIYQTPRYLVIGTGKKITLECSQTMGHDKMYWYQQDPGMELHLIHYSYGVNSTEKGDLSSESTVSRIRTEHFPLTLESARPSHTSQYLCASSGNSPLHFGNGTRLTVT.

The chain recombines TRBV12-3 or TRBV12-4 with TRBJ2-5; TCRdb's D call of TRBD2 is untestable without DNA. This CDR3 is built from 13 residues. The CDR3 sequence: CASSPGGAETQYF.

The chain links TRBV10-3 to TRBJ1-1; without DNA, the TCRdb call of TRBD1 cannot be checked. The CDR3 runs 16 residues. The germline gives CDR1 ENHRY, CDR2 SYGVKD. CDR3 region: CAISDYGQGAHSEAFF.

The gene calls are TRBV20-1 and TRBJ2-7; no DNA is available, so the TRBD1 call from TCRdb remains unchecked. Germline V gene lookup returns CDR1 DFQATT and CDR2 SNEGSKA (reference sequence). The CDR3 is 14 residues long. CDR3: CSASPGASLYEQYF.

The V and J genes are TRBV7-9 and TRBJ1-2; TCRdb designates TRBD1, a call that cannot be tested without DNA. From germline, CDR1 is SEHNR and CDR2 FQNEAQ (reference sequence). The CDR3 consists of 16 residues. The CDR3 sequence is CASSPYPANRAGGYTF.

This sequence joins TRBV5-1 and TRBJ2-3; TCRdb's D gene call, TRBD1, goes unchecked for lack of DNA. The CDR3 covers 14 residues. Germline V gene data show CDR1 as SGHRS and CDR2 as YFSETQ. The CDR3 sequence is CASSLTGVTDTQYF.

This chain uses TRBV11-2 with TRBJ2-7; TCRdb's D call, TRBD1, is unchecked because there is no DNA. Germline V gives CDR1 SGHAT, CDR2 FQNNGV. This CDR3 has 16 amino acids. CDR3 residues: CASSPTTGTLSAEQYF.

The chain joins TRBV7-2 to TRBJ2-7; TCRdb indicates TRBD1, and absent DNA this call remains unverified. The CDR3 covers 14 residues. Germline CDR1 SGHTA, CDR2 FQGNSA. CDR3 loop: CASSRDGQSYEQYF.

The chain carries TRBV3-1 and TRBJ2-2; there is no DNA to check the TCRdb D call of TRBD1. The CDR3 extends over 16 amino acids. Germline V CDR1 and CDR2: LGHDT, YNNKEL (reference sequence). CDR3 protein: CASSLRGGRSTGELFF. The full variable domain, rest sourced from reference TRBV3-1 and TRBJ2-2, is DTAVSQTPKYLVTQMGNDKSIKCEQNLGHDTMYWYKQDSKKFLKIMFSYNNKELIINETVPNRFSPKSPDKAHLNLHINSLELGDSAVYFCASSLRGGRSTGELFFGEGSRLTVL.

J is TRBJ2-1 and V is TRBV6-1. There are 14 residues in the CDR3. Germline CDR1 reads MNHNS; CDR2 reads SASEGT. The CDR3: CASSESVWDWGQFF.

The rearrangement joins TRBV19 to TRBJ1-1. From germline, CDR1 is LNHDA and CDR2 SQIVND (reference sequence). The CDR3 is 13 amino acids. CDR3 loop: CASSPQWNTEAFF.

This chain connects TRBV12-3 or TRBV12-4 to TRBJ2-6. The CDR3 consists of 15 residues. The CDR3 here is CASRSTGSGANVLTF.

The V gene is TRBV20-1, the J gene TRBJ2-5. This CDR3 spans 13 amino acids. CDR1 is DFQATT and CDR2 is SNEGSKA in the germline V gene (reference sequence). CDR3 residues: CSAIQRYQETQYF.

V usage is TRBV14 and J usage is TRBJ1-2. This CDR3 is built from 14 residues. Germline V CDR1 and CDR2: SGHDN, FVKESK. The CDR3 loop reads CASSQQEEGSGYTF.

The V call is TRBV15, the J call TRBJ2-5; TCRdb reports TRBD1, a call that lacks DNA to check it against. The length of the CDR3 is 14 residues. Germline assignment: CDR1 LNHNV and CDR2 YYDKDF (reference sequence). The CDR3 reads CATSRDRGLETQYF.

This chain uses TRBV11-2 with TRBJ2-2; TCRdb proposes TRBD1, but this gene call is untestable without DNA. Germline V gene data show CDR1 as SGHAT and CDR2 as FQNNGV. The CDR3 runs 15 residues. The CDR3 loop reads CASTPRRGAPGELFF.

The chain employs TRBV4-1 and TRBJ1-1; TCRdb designates TRBD1, a call that cannot be tested without DNA. The germline V gene encodes CDR1 MGHRA and CDR2 YSYEKL. CDR3 length equals 15 residues. The CDR3 here is CASSQGRGASPEAFF.

The chain recombines TRBV7-9 with TRBJ1-5; TCRdb's D gene call, TRBD1, goes unchecked for lack of DNA. Germline CDR1 and CDR2: SEHNR and FQNEAQ (reference sequence). The CDR3 covers 14 residues. CDR3 loop: CASGYTGGNQPQHF.